This T cell receptor beta chain was profiled in a study of blood T cell repertoires in COVID-19. Study information: The samples span acute and convalescent COVID-19 from the United States, Italy and Spain. T cells, B-cell-depleted T cells, or PBMCs supplied cDNA or gDNA.

Source study methods: By means of reference gene primer amplification, nucleated cell counts were estimated. Assay used: immunoSEQ multiplex PCR; TCRdb lists only in-frame clones, some missing. V, J and clone size were drawn from that table, and D and trimming were deduced from the DNA. Here the sample spans around 63,000 clones, approximately 92% being singletons. Patients from Seattle were sampled longitudinally, starting during active infection. Germline-derived CDR1 and CDR2 are LNHDA and SQIVND (reference sequence). This CDR3 has 16 residues. V was cut by 4 bases and J by 0 bases, with 13 bases left in between.

Sequenced: peripheral blood. The TCR comes from a woman aged 60-70 years with COVID-19, enrolled during active disease. This sequence joins TRBV19 and TRBJ1-5; D call uncertain. The CDR3 sequence is CASSTQQSFSNQPQHF. CDR3 nucleotides: TGTGCCAGTAGTACCCAACAGAGCTTTAGCAATCAGCCCCAGCATTTT.